The 20 T cell receptor beta chains presented below share a single source sample, sequenced in a study of neurological immune-mediated disorders. Each CDR3 protein gets one entry after TCRdb re-called the 5' RACE reads with MiXCR. The data contain about 44,000 distinct CDR3 sequences, 20% to 25% of them singletons. As to time point: technical triplicate 3. Material for sequencing was PBMCs. These receptors all stem from a man in his 60s with HTLV-1-associated myelopathy (HAM/TSP).

Ten or more counts support this clonotype. The rearrangement links TRBV7-9 to TRBJ1-1, with 8 nucleotides matching TRBD1. There are 12 residues in the CDR3. V lost 3 bases to trimming and J lost 12 bases; unmatched junction nucleotides: 6. CDR1 and CDR2 from the germline V gene are SEHNR and FQNEAQ (reference sequence). The CDR3 bases are TGTGCCAGCAGCTTCGGACAGGGCGAAACTTTCTTT. Translated: CASSFGQGETFF. Full variable domain (missing parts from reference TRBV7-9 and TRBJ1-1): DTGVSQNPRHKITKRGQNVTFRCDPISEHNRLYWYRQTLGQGPEFLTYFQNEAQLEKSRLLSDRFSAERPKGSFSTLEIQRTEQGDSAMYLCASSFGQGETFFGQGTRLTVV.

This clonotype is medium-sized. The chain combines TRBV29-1 with TRBJ1-1; weak D call: TRBD1 (6 bases). The CDR3 covers 13 residues. The germline V gene encodes CDR1 SQVTM and CDR2 ANQGSEA. V shed 6 bases and J shed 0 bases, with 11 bases lying between them. The CDR3 region has the DNA TGCAGCGTAACGACAGGTATGAACACTGAAGCTTTCTTT. It specifies CSVTTGMNTEAFF.

This clonotype occurred many times. The rearrangement uses TRBV7-2 and TRBJ1-5; no clear D. CDR3 length: 13 amino acids. V shed 1 base and J shed 3 bases, with 4 bases lying between them. Germline values: CDR1 SGHTA, CDR2 FQGNSA. The CDR3 spells CASSLGNNQPQHF. The CDR3 DNA follows: TGTGCCAGCAGCTTAGGGAACAATCAGCCCCAGCATTTT.

This clonotype was detected ten times or more. The chain employs TRBV12-3 or TRBV12-4 and TRBJ1-1; perhaps TRBD1 as D (6 bases). The CDR3 has 15 residues. V lost 3 bases, J lost 1 base, and 12 bases lay in between. The CDR3 loop reads CASSLGGGENTEAFF. CDR3 in DNA: TGTGCCAGCAGTTTGGGAGGGGGAGAGAACACTGAAGCTTTCTTT.

The CDR3 nucleotides are TGCAGCGTTGTGGCGGGAGCGTCCTACAATGAGCAGTTCTTC. The encoded protein is CSVVAGASYNEQFF. The chain recombines TRBV29-1 with TRBJ2-1; TRBD2 aligns across 7 bases. The germline V gene encodes CDR1 SQVTM and CDR2 ANQGSEA. V shed 4 bases and J 1 base; nucleotides not matched to a gene: 4. This CDR3 contains 14 residues.

This clonotype was counted many times. V and J are TRBV5-1 and TRBJ2-7; 10 bases match TRBD1. V gave up 3 bases and J gave up 2 bases; unmatched junction bases: 2. Looked up from germline, CDR1 is SGHRS and CDR2 is YFSETQ. The CDR3 runs 14 residues. CDR3 amino acids: CASSWGQGTYEQYF. The CDR3 DNA reads as TGCGCCAGCAGCTGGGGACAGGGGACCTACGAGCAGTACTTC. The variable domain in full, completed from reference TRBV5-1 and TRBJ2-7, reads KAGVTQTPRYLIKTRGQQVTLSCSPISGHRSVSWYQQTPGQGLQFLFEYFSETQRNKGNFPGRFSGRQFSNSRSEMNVSTLELGDSALYLCASSWGQGTYEQYFGPGTRLTVT.

This clonotype was seen many times. The chain carries TRBV20-1 and TRBJ2-3; TRBD1 aligns across 9 bases. The germline gives CDR1 DFQATT, CDR2 SNEGSKA (reference sequence). The CDR3 is made up of 13 amino acids. Trimming at V came to 5 bases and at J to 1 base, leaving 1 base not matched to a gene. The CDR3 sequence: CSAWDRGTDTQYF. In DNA, the CDR3 is TGCAGTGCTTGGGACAGGGGCACAGATACGCAGTATTTT.

The table lists this clonotype with many counts. The genes are TRBV5-1 and TRBJ2-7; weak D call: TRBD1 (6 bases). CDR3 length: 15 amino acids. V was shortened by 3 bases and J by 4 bases, with 17 bases between the two germline ends. The germline gives CDR1 SGHRS, CDR2 YFSETQ. The CDR3 here is CASSWVRGSRYEQYF. In nucleotides, the CDR3 is TGCGCCAGCAGCTGGGTCAGGGGTTCGAGGTACGAGCAGTACTTC.

This clonotype came up many times. The rearrangement links TRBV10-1 to TRBJ2-7; D might be TRBD2 (5 bases). The CDR3 contains 14 residues. The germline V and J ends were trimmed by 11 bases and 7 bases, with 24 bases remaining between them. Per the germline V gene, CDR1 is WNHNN and CDR2 is SYGVQD (reference sequence). The CDR3 DNA reads TGCGCCTCACCTCGCGGGTTTTCATTGAGAGAGCAGTACTTC. Its protein product is CASPRGFSLREQYF.

This clonotype was seen ten or more times. The genes are TRBV20-1 and TRBJ2-3; D not resolved. Trimming left V 7 bases short and J 0 bases short, with 14 bases between. The CDR3 loop spans 14 amino acids. The germline CDR1 and CDR2 sequences are DFQATT and SNEGSKA (reference sequence). The CDR3 nucleotides are TGCAGTGTCCCAGAAAGCTATAGCACAGATACGCAGTATTTT. Protein product: CSVPESYSTDTQYF.

The chain is built from TRBV6-6 and TRBJ1-4; 7 nucleotides match TRBD1. This CDR3 comprises 19 residues. V was pared by 8 bases and J by 5 bases, with 23 bases of the junction left unmatched. Germline assignment: CDR1 MNHNY and CDR2 SVGAGI (reference sequence). Here the CDR3 reads CASSARVTGLFRRNEKLFF. The CDR3 DNA follows: TGTGCCAGCTCTGCTCGCGTGACAGGGTTGTTTCGGAGGAATGAAAAACTGTTTTTT.

This clonotype has ten or more counts. The chain carries TRBV5-1 and TRBJ1-1; D is unclear. Trimming cost V 0 bases and J 4 bases, with 10 bases left between them. CDR3 length: 14 residues. Germline CDR1 reads SGHRS; CDR2 reads YFSETQ. DNA of the CDR3: TGCGCCAGCAGCTTGGACAGTTCCGGCACTGAAGCTTTCTTT. Its protein product is CASSLDSSGTEAFF.

This rearrangement joins TRBV10-3 to TRBJ2-3; D remains ambiguous. The CDR3 covers 14 residues. The V end was cut by 5 bases, the J end by 1 base, with 10 bases between. CDR1 ENHRY and CDR2 SYGVKD come from the germline V gene. The CDR3 sequence: CAISTSGGTDTQYF. The CDR3 DNA sequence: TGTGCCATCAGTACCTCCGGTGGCACAGATACGCAGTATTTT.

This clonotype has a count of ten or more. The chain links TRBV5-6 to TRBJ2-5; D is unresolved. The V end was cut by 2 bases, the J end by 2 bases, with 10 bases between. There are 14 residues in the CDR3. Looked up from germline, CDR1 is SGHDT and CDR2 is YYEEEE. The DNA for the CDR3 is TGTGCCAGCAGCTTTGCTACGGATCAAGAGACCCAGTACTTC. Its protein product is CASSFATDQETQYF.

This clonotype turned up a few times. This chain connects TRBV9 to TRBJ1-4, with a tentative D call TRBD1 (6 bases). The CDR3 contains 16 residues. V gave up 3 bases and J gave up 2 bases, with 14 bases separating them. Germline V CDR1 and CDR2: SGDLS, YYNGEE. CDR3 nucleotides: TGTGCCAGCAGCGCCGGGGGGGGGCCCACTAATGAAAAACTGTTTTTT. Protein: CASSAGGGPTNEKLFF. Variable domain in full (rest from reference TRBV9 and TRBJ1-4): DSGVTQTPKHLITATGQRVTLRCSPRSGDLSVYWYQQSLDQGLQFLIQYYNGEERAKGNILERFSAQQFPDLHSELNLSSLELGDSALYFCASSAGGGPTNEKLFFGSGTQLSVL.

This clonotype showed up many times. The V gene is TRBV7-8, the J gene TRBJ2-2, with TRBD1 matching 7 bases. The germline V gene encodes CDR1 SGHVS and CDR2 FQNEAQ. The CDR3 sequence is 16 residues long. Unmatched junction bases numbered 11, after V lost 3 bases and J lost 7 bases. CDR3 sequence: CASSFPGQALSGELFF. The CDR3 DNA follows: TGTGCCAGCAGCTTCCCCGGACAGGCCTTAAGCGGGGAGCTGTTTTTT. Full variable domain (missing parts from reference TRBV7-8 and TRBJ2-2): GAGVSQSPRYKVAKRGQDVALRCDPISGHVSLFWYQQALGQGPEFLTYFQNEAQLDKSGLPSDRFFAERPEGSVSTLKIQRTQQEDSAVYLCASSFPGQALSGELFFGEGSRLTVL.

This clonotype has at least ten counts. The CDR3 coding sequence is TGTGCCAGCAGTAGCGGGGCGAGGACCCAGTACTTC. Translated: CASSSGARTQYF. The rearrangement uses TRBV7-2 and TRBJ2-5; 8 bases match TRBD2. The CDR3 sequence is 12 residues long. The V and J ends lost 6 bases and 7 bases, in that order; junction bases with no gene match: 4. The germline V gene encodes CDR1 SGHTA and CDR2 FQGNSA.

This clonotype was seen many times. The chain combines TRBV28 with TRBJ1-6; tentative D call: TRBD1 (5 bases). The CDR3 length is 13 residues. The V end was cut by 4 bases, the J end by 10 bases, with 11 bases between. Germline V gene sequence: CDR1 MDHEN, CDR2 SYDVKM. CDR3 coding DNA: TGTGCCAGCAGTTCAGGGAATCTCTCACCCCTCCACTTT. Its protein is CASSSGNLSPLHF.

This clonotype was seen at least ten times. The DNA for the CDR3 is TGTGCCAGCAGCTTAGGGGGACTCCTAAGCCACAATGAGCAGTTCTTC. Translating gives CASSLGGLLSHNEQFF. The chain joins TRBV13 to TRBJ2-1; D may be TRBD2 (6 bases). In germline, CDR1 is PRHDT, CDR2 FYEKMQ (reference sequence). The CDR3 is 16 amino acids. Trimming removed 0 bases at V and 5 bases at J, with 14 bases between.

This clonotype was seen a few times. The chain uses TRBV20-1 and TRBJ2-2; D is perhaps TRBD2 (6 bases). Germline assignment: CDR1 DFQATT and CDR2 SNEGSKA (reference sequence). Trimming left V 6 bases short and J 1 base short, with 15 bases between. The CDR3 is 15 amino acids. CDR3 DNA sequence: TGCAGTGCAAAGCATAGCGGAGTGAACACCGGGGAGCTGTTTTTT. The encoded protein is CSAKHSGVNTGELFF.